This T cell receptor (beta chain) was sequenced in a study of response to subunit inactivated influenza vaccine. TCRdb re-called the RT-PCR reads with MiXCR, one entry per CDR3 protein. Seen here are some 850,000 distinct CDR3 sequences, 15% to 20% observed once, and the top ten hold approximately 10%. Overall study results and limits: Authors proposed each seasonal influenza vaccination draws in few new T cells.

Remarks on this clonotype: The antigen remains unidentified.

V dropped 3 bases and J dropped 8 bases, with 9 bases sitting between them. CDR1 is KGHDR, CDR2 SFDVKD, per germline. The CDR3 consists of 12 residues. The specimen was PBMCs from blood, collected approximately 5 days after vaccination. The J gene is TRBJ2-5, the V gene TRBV24-1; D not certain. The sequence was obtained from a man aged 50 to 60 who received an inactivated influenza vaccine. Written as DNA, the CDR3 is TGTGCCACCAGTGATAGGACCGGTACCCAGTACTTC. Protein: CATSDRTGTQYF.